This T cell receptor beta chain was captured in a study of shared clonotypes between healthy human individuals. Study-level findings and limits: Of the naive CD4 clonotypes, about 5% were shared across a handful of donors. Apart from blood, nothing was sampled; tissue repertoires likely differ.

Comment on this clone: The antigen remains undetermined.

Germline CDR1 reads SGHAT; CDR2 reads FQNNGV. The junction had 9 bases not matched to a gene; V was cut back by 6 bases and J by 2 bases. The CDR3 length is 16 residues. In replicate PCRs of sorted subsets, roughly 200 ng DNA, tens of thousands of T cell genomes, was used. The table came from immunoSEQ multiplex PCR; TCRdb's copy has only in-frame clones and leaves some out. The top ten hold around 1.4% of the sample, which has over a million clones, 60% to 80% seen once. The specimen was memory CD4+ T cells sorted from blood. Regarding subset: CD45RA-negative fraction. The V gene is TRBV11-2, the J gene TRBJ2-2, with 7 bases that match TRBD1. This receptor was taken from a man aged 18 to 29 in good health. This chain's CDR3 is CASRRYRGDNTGELFF. DNA of the CDR3: TGTGCCAGCAGAAGGTACAGGGGAGATAACACCGGGGAGCTGTTTTTT. Looking up the rest from reference TRBV11-2 and TRBJ2-2 gives the full variable domain: EAGVAQSPRYKIIEKRQSVAFWCNPISGHATLYWYQQILGQGPKLLIQFQNNGVVDDSQLPKDRFSAERLKGVDSTLKIQPAKLEDSAVYLCASRRYRGDNTGELFFGEGSRLTVL.